This T cell receptor (beta chain) was identified during a study of shared clonotypes between healthy human individuals. Memory CD4+ cells were the fraction left after CD45RA+ naive selection. Points from the study as a whole: Genetic and exposure-history diversity was limited by the small donor number.

The repertoire was sequenced with immunoSEQ multiplex PCR; TCRdb's copy has only in-frame clones and lacks some. The table includes 2.3 million or so clones, 85% to 95% detected once. Comments on this clone: What it binds is unknown.

The CDR3 extends over 13 amino acids. Germline V gene lookup returns CDR1 SGHVS and CDR2 FQNEAQ. V gave up 0 bases and J gave up 3 bases, with 2 bases separating them. This receptor was identified in a man younger than 35 in good health. Some clones in this sample may be carry-over from other donors' samples. The chain employs TRBV7-8 and TRBJ2-2; D gene ambiguous. The sample comprised naive CD4+ T cells from PBMCs. Stated subset: CD45RA+ positively selected. CDR3 in amino acids: CASSLADTGELFF. CDR3 DNA: TGTGCCAGCAGCTTAGCGGACACCGGGGAGCTGTTTTTT.